This T cell receptor beta chain was sequenced in a study of T-cell memory formation after mild COVID-19 (dated by TCRdb to about 2021). Describing the broader study: TCR sequence clusters from the two donors were found to be largely donor specific. The cohort was made up of two young adult volunteers, one female and one male, who were previously healthy. Longitudinal TCRalpha and TCRbeta repertoire sequencing tracked T-cell clones expanding and contracting after mild COVID-19 in a couple of donors.

TCRdb records Illumina NovaSeq 6000 as the sequencer. TCRalpha and TCRbeta cDNA libraries were constructed by 5'RACE with constant-segment primers, with sample barcodes and unique molecular identifiers being introduced. RNA was extracted from every sample with Trizol reagent. The libraries were amplified in two PCR steps, and the second step added a second sample barcode and Illumina TruSeq adapters. Sequencing of the libraries was done on an Illumina NovaSeq, producing 2 x 150 bp paired-end reads. The study's own analysis went as follows. Reads were demultiplexed and collapsed into UMI-guided consensus sequences with migec v1.2.7. Using mixcr v2.1.11, the UMI consensuses were aligned to TRA and TRB V and J templates and assembled into clonotypes. Clonotypes were classified as expanded or contracted when called significant by both edgeR and NoisET, with noise models trained on biological replicates. For edgeR calls, a false discovery rate-adjusted p below 0.01 and a log2 fold-change threshold of 1 were applied. As an exploratory analysis of dynamics, max-normalized trajectories of the 1000 most abundant clonotypes were examined by PCA with hierarchical clustering. Separately sequenced CD4+ and CD8+ repertoires were used to assign the CD4 or CD8 phenotype of responding clones. Through fastp at Q25 and MiXCR, TCRdb rebuilt clones from the public reads, retaining in-frame beta chains. Under each unique CDR3 protein, matching rows form one entry showing the most common genes and DNA. The V and J calls and clone size are TCRdb's, not the authors'. The sample contains about 180,000 distinct CDR3 sequences, 18% of them found a single time. Of the sample, 3% to 4% is held by the ten largest clones.

Ficoll-Paque density gradient centrifugation was the method used to isolate PBMCs. Results the study describes overall, beyond this receptor: Balanced CD4/CD8 phenotypes were observed for clones contracting from day 15 to 85, whereas a bias towards CD4+ was observed for a second wave of clones expanding from day 15 to 37. SARS-CoV-2 specificity of the second-wave clones peaking on day 37 was not confirmed. Some responding clones were found in pre-infection memory, which suggests that pre-existing cross-reactive memory T cells took part in the SARS-CoV-2 response. The study covered only two mild cases, and larger cohorts including severe cases with pre-infection samples were considered necessary. Contracting CD4+ clones appeared mostly in the CM and EM memory subsets, whereas CD8+ clones were enriched in EMRA.

V is shortened by 1 base, J by 6 bases, and the region joining them spans 9 bases. The CDR3 has 13 amino acids, counting the end cysteine and phenylalanine. Solely the CDR3 DNA is kept, with 39 bases framed from the first base. This clonotype was found a few times. There is no known antigen for this receptor. Base qualities are missing; no much larger clone stands one base away. Material for sequencing was PBMCs or a T cell subset sorted from them (not recorded which). This TCR came from a man between 18 and 29 years old who had mild COVID-19 (a few samples of this study predate the infection). The sample titles of this study are shuffled in the database, so cell type and time point are left out; the donor was told from shared clones. Recombination connected TRBV12-3 or TRBV12-4 to TRBJ2-5; the D segment might be TRBD1 or TRBD2, since each matches 5 bases. The nucleotide sequence is TGTGCCAGCAGTTTAGGGGGGTCGAAGACCCAGTACTTC. Its protein is CASSLGGSKTQYF.